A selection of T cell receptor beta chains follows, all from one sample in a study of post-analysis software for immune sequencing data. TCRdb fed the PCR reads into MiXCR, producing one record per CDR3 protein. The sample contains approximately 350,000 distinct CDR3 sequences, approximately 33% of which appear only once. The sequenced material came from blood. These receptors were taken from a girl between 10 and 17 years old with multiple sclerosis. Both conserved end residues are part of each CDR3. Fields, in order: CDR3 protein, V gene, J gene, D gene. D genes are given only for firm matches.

CASSHSFGGQGARNEQFF,TRBV3-1,TRBJ2-1,TRBD1
CASSRTSPADMQYF,TRBV12-3/TRBV12-4,TRBJ2-3,NA
CASSPQRGGDTRYF,TRBV7-2,TRBJ2-3,TRBD2
CSARANRGEYF,TRBV20-1,TRBJ2-5,TRBD1
CASSFSTASTDTQYF,TRBV6-2/TRBV6-3,TRBJ2-3,NA
CASSQYDGYNEKLFF,TRBV4-1,TRBJ1-4,NA
CASSLGLSNNQPQHF,TRBV7-2,TRBJ1-5,NA
CATSESGGLEQFF,TRBV24-1,TRBJ2-1,TRBD1
CASSVGTRRNNEQFF,TRBV27,TRBJ2-1,NA
CASRLDRVHEQYF,TRBV6-5,TRBJ2-7,TRBD1